This is a list of T cell receptor beta chains from one sample in a study of CD8 T cells in Susac syndrome. TCRdb re-called the immunoSEQ multiplex PCR reads through MiXCR, storing one row per CDR3 protein. The sample comprises fewer than 350,000 distinct CDR3 sequences, 85% of which are singletons, and roughly 0.21% rests with the top ten. Specimen: CD8+ T cells from PBMCs. Every receptor here comes from a human donor with multiple sclerosis. CDR3s include the opening cysteine and the closing phenylalanine or tryptophan. The order of the fields is clone size, J gene, D gene, V gene, CDR3 DNA, CDR3 protein. D genes are given only for firm matches. Size is stated for part of the rows, as once, few or many counts, or as a class when the clone is expanded.

size: .
J: TRBJ2-1
D: .
V: TRBV7-9
DNA: TGTGCCAGCAGACCGACCTCTGAGCAGTTCTTC
CDR3: CASRPTSEQFF

size: .
J: TRBJ2-6
D: .
V: TRBV20-1
DNA: TGCAGTGCTAGAGGCCCCTTGGAGTCTGGGGCCAACGTCCTGACTTTC
CDR3: CSARGPLESGANVLTF

size: .
J: TRBJ2-2
D: .
V: TRBV28
DNA: TGTGCCAGCAGTCTTCCTCTCCCGAACACCGGGGAGCTGTTTTTT
CDR3: CASSLPLPNTGELFF

size: .
J: TRBJ1-1
D: .
V: TRBV7-9
DNA: TGTGCCAGCAGCTCTTCGACTGTCATGAACACTGAAGCTTTCTTT
CDR3: CASSSSTVMNTEAFF

size: .
J: TRBJ2-1
D: .
V: TRBV6-4
DNA: TGTGCCAGCAGTGACTCGAATAACCTGGATGAGCAGTTCTTC
CDR3: CASSDSNNLDEQFF

size: .
J: TRBJ1-1
D: .
V: TRBV18
DNA: TGTGCCAGCTCGCCAGGGGATTCGATTAGAACGTTGAACACTGAAGCTTTCTTT
CDR3: CASSPGDSIRTLNTEAFF

size: .
J: TRBJ2-1
D: .
V: TRBV9
DNA: TGTGCCAGCACCCTCGGGCCCCAAGGGGCGAACAATGAGCAGTTCTTC
CDR3: CASTLGPQGANNEQFF

size: .
J: TRBJ2-1
D: .
V: TRBV7-6
DNA: TGTGCCAGCAGCTCGCCAGGGGGGAGGAATGAGCAGTTCTTC
CDR3: CASSSPGGRNEQFF

size: .
J: TRBJ1-4
D: .
V: TRBV27
DNA: TGTGCCAGCAGTTTACTCCCGGCCGACGGGGATGAAAAACTGTTTTTT
CDR3: CASSLLPADGDEKLFF

size: .
J: TRBJ2-7
D: TRBD2
V: TRBV4-3
DNA: TGCGCCAGCAGCCAAGGGGCGGGAGGGCTCTACGAGCAGTACTTC
CDR3: CASSQGAGGLYEQYF

size: once
J: TRBJ2-7
D: .
V: TRBV30
DNA: TGTGCCTGGAGTGTACTTGGGAATAACGAGCAGTACTTC
CDR3: CAWSVLGNNEQYF

size: .
J: TRBJ2-4
D: .
V: TRBV6-2/TRBV6-3
DNA: TGTGCCAGCAGTTACCCGGGACAAAACATTCAGTACTTC
CDR3: CASSYPGQNIQYF

size: .
J: TRBJ1-1
D: .
V: TRBV30
DNA: TGTGCCTGGAGTGTGGGCAGGTGGTCTGAAGCTTTCTTT
CDR3: CAWSVGRWSEAFF

size: .
J: TRBJ2-7
D: .
V: TRBV29-1
DNA: TGCAGCGTTGCCCCGAAACCGGGGGCCTCCTACGAGCAGTACTTC
CDR3: CSVAPKPGASYEQYF

size: once
J: TRBJ2-2
D: .
V: TRBV6-1
DNA: TGTGCCAGCGGGCCTTCCACTCTCACCTATTCAGCGAACACCGGGGAGCTGTTTTTT
CDR3: CASGPSTLTYSANTGELFF